This TCR beta chain derives from a study of identical twins. Whole-study results and caveats: Cord blood beta clonotypes that were abundant carried fewer insertions, and memory repertoires showed no such trend. Sharing of beta out-of-frame sequences by twins showed a weaker excess. Invariant MAIT and iNKT cells may have partly biased zero-insertion analyses.

This clonotype was counted many times. Its antigen is as yet unknown. CDR1 is SGHRS and CDR2 is YFSETQ in the germline V gene. Trimming shortened V by 4 bases and J by 0 bases, and 12 bases separated the two germline ends. The CDR3 extends over 15 amino acids. It was template switching that added a universal primer site, and there were unique molecular identifiers on the cDNA. TCRdb fed the 5' RACE reads into MiXCR, producing one record per CDR3 protein. The table includes approximately 680,000 distinct CDR3 sequences, roughly 6.6% detected once. The sample was also linked to a second study, of yellow fever vaccine responses in identical twins.

The source material was PBMCs. The TCR sequence derives from a woman between 18 and 30 years old in good health. V is TRBV5-1 and J is TRBJ2-3; maybe TRBD2 (6 bases). This chain's CDR3 is CASSTRLVSTDTQYF. The CDR3 DNA is TGCGCCAGCAGCACAAGACTAGTTAGCACAGATACGCAGTATTTT.